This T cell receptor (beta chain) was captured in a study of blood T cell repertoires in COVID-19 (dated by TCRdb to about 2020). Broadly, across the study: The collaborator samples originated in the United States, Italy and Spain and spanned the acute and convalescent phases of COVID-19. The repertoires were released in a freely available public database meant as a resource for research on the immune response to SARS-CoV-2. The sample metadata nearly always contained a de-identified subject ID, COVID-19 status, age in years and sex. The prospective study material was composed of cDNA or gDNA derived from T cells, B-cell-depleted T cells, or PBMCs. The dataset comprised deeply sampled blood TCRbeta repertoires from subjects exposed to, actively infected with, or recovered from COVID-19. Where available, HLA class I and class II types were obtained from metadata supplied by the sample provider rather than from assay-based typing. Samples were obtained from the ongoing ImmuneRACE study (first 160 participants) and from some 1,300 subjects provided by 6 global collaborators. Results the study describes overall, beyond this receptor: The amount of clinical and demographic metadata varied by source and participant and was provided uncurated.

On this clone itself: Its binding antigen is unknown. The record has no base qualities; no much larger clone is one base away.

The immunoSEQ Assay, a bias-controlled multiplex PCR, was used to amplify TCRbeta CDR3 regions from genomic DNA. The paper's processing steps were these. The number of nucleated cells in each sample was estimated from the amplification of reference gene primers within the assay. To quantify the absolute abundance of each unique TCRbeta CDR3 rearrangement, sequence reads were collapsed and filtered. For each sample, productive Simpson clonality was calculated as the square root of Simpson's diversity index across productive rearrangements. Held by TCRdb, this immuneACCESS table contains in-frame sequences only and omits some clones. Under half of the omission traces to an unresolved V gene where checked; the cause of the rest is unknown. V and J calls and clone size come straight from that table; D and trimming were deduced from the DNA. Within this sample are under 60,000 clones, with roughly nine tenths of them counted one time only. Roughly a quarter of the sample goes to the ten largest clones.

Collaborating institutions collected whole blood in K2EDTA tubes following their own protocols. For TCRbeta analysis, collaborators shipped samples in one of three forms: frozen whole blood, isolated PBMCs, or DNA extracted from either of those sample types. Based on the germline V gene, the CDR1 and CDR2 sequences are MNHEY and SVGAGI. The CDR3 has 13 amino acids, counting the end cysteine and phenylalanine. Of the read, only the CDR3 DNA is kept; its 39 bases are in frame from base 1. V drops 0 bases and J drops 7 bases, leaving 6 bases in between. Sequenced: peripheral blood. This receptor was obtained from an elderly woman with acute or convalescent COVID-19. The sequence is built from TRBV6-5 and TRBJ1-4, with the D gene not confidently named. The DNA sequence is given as TGTGCCAGCAGTTACTCCAGGTTTGAAAAACTGTTTTTT. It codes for CASSYSRFEKLFF.